Here is one TCR beta chain with its context. The antigen remains undetermined. The length of the CDR3 is 17 residues. CDR1 is SEHNR, CDR2 FQNEAQ, per germline (reference sequence). Trimming stripped 4 bases from V and 3 bases from J, with 22 bases between. CD8 cells regarded as naive lacked CD45RO, were positively chosen for CCR7, and omitted terminally differentiated effector memory CD45RA+ cells. The data were produced by immunoSEQ multiplex PCR, yet TCRdb's version contains in-frame clones alone and is incomplete. The sample yields roughly 2,000,000 clones, just under 95% seen once. The data were obtained in a study of shared clonotypes between healthy human individuals. Findings and limits, study-wide: Few donors restricted represented genetic and exposure-history diversity.

Sequences were obtained from naive CD8+ T cells from PBMCs. The chain combines TRBV7-9 with TRBJ2-7; D is possibly TRBD2 (7 bases). The TCR originated in a young man in good health. Some clones in this sample may be carry-over from other donors' samples. CDR3 bases: TGTGCCAGCAGCTCCCCTAGCGGACAGCCAACTTTCTACGAGCAGTACTTC. The encoded protein is CASSSPSGQPTFYEQYF. Variable domain in full (rest from reference TRBV7-9 and TRBJ2-7): DTGVSQNPRHKITKRGQNVTFRCDPISEHNRLYWYRQTLGQGPEFLTYFQNEAQLEKSRLLSDRFSAERPKGSFSTLEIQRTEQGDSAMYLCASSSPSGQPTFYEQYFGPGTRLTVT.